One and the same sample provided the 26 T cell receptor beta chains below, sequenced in a study of blood T cells in healthy people across ages. For the second PCR, which ran for roughly 6 to 12 cycles, a sample-barcoded 5' primer and a J-beta primer mix were used. Using its own MiXCR run on the 5' RACE reads, TCRdb lists one record per CDR3 protein. Among 600,000 to 850,000 distinct CDR3 sequences listed, around a quarter were seen once. These sequences were also reported in another study, on T cells of mothers and their children.

The specimen was blood. Receptors were obtained from a boy between 5 and 17 years old in good health.

This chain uses TRBV3-1 with TRBJ2-1, with 8 bases fitting TRBD2. J gave up 7 bases and V 0 bases, and 8 bases lay outside the gene matches. The CDR3 covers 16 residues. Germline assignment: CDR1 LGHDT and CDR2 YNNKEL (reference sequence). CDR3 region: CASSQDFSGDRNEQFF. CDR3 DNA: TGTGCCAGCAGCCAAGATTTTAGCGGGGATCGGAATGAGCAGTTCTTC.

The chain joins TRBV12-5 to TRBJ2-3; 10 bases map to TRBD1. Germline assignment: CDR1 LGHNT and CDR2 FRNRAP. The CDR3 has 18 residues. After removal of 0 bases from V and 6 bases from J, the junction contained 12 bases not matched to a gene. CDR3 protein: CASGLVLLDRGPPDTQYF. The CDR3 nucleotides are TGTGCTAGTGGTTTGGTACTATTAGACAGGGGGCCACCCGATACGCAGTATTTT.

This clonotype has more than one count but fewer than ten. This sequence joins TRBV4-3 and TRBJ1-3, with D unclear. This CDR3 has 15 amino acids. Trimming pared 4 bases from V and 2 bases from J, leaving 12 bases between. Germline CDR1 and CDR2: LGHNA and YSLEER. CDR3 in amino acids: CASSRILEAGNTIYF. The CDR3 coding sequence is TGCGCCAGCAGCCGAATCTTGGAGGCTGGAAACACCATATATTTT.

This clonotype has more than one count but fewer than ten. V usage is TRBV13 and J usage is TRBJ1-4; D is possibly TRBD1 (5 bases). Germline V gives CDR1 PRHDT, CDR2 FYEKMQ (reference sequence). The CDR3 contains 14 residues. The germline V and J ends were trimmed by 5 bases and 6 bases, with 13 bases remaining between them. CDR3 in amino acids: CASSPRGLDEKLFF. The DNA for the CDR3 is TGTGCCAGCAGCCCAAGGGGTCTGGATGAAAAACTGTTTTTT.

The CDR3 is CASSSGGVLMNTEAFF. For the CDR3, the DNA is TGTGCCAGCAGCTCAGGGGGGGTTTTAATGAACACTGAAGCTTTCTTT. The chain carries TRBV11-2 and TRBJ1-1, with TRBD1 matching over 7 bases. The CDR3 sequence is 16 residues long. V lost 4 bases, J lost 0 bases, and 8 bases stayed unmatched. Germline V CDR1 and CDR2: SGHAT, FQNNGV.

Only a few counts were recorded for this clonotype. This sequence joins TRBV29-1 and TRBJ2-1, with 7 nucleotides matching TRBD2. The CDR3 length is 14 residues. Looked up from germline, CDR1 is SQVTM and CDR2 is ANQGSEA. V was pared by 7 bases and J by 3 bases, with 9 bases of the junction left unmatched. In DNA form, the CDR3 reads TGCAGCGCGCGGGCTAGCGGCATCTACAATGAGCAGTTCTTC. It is translated as CSARASGIYNEQFF.

V and J are TRBV5-6 and TRBJ2-5; TRBD1 matches at 8 bases. The CDR3 extends over 15 amino acids. J was trimmed by 4 bases and V by 2 bases; bases with no gene match: 7. In germline, CDR1 is SGHDT, CDR2 YYEEEE. The chain's CDR3 is CASSFGWTGLETQYF. DNA for the CDR3: TGTGCCAGCAGCTTCGGGTGGACAGGGCTAGAGACCCAGTACTTC.

This clonotype was picked up a small number of times. The V and J genes are TRBV13 and TRBJ2-7; 8 positions agree with TRBD2. V trimming: 5 bases; J trimming: 2 bases; junction bases outside the gene matches: 14. The CDR3 extends over 17 amino acids. The germline V gene encodes CDR1 PRHDT and CDR2 FYEKMQ (reference sequence). CDR3 coding DNA: TGTGCCAGCAGCCCTCTACTTAAGCGGGAGATGCCCTACGAGCAGTACTTC. Its protein product is CASSPLLKREMPYEQYF.

This clonotype came up a few times. V usage is TRBV12-3 or TRBV12-4 and J usage is TRBJ1-5; 7 bases are a match to TRBD1. Trimming took 8 bases from V and 3 from J; bases not matched to a gene: 10. The length of the CDR3 is 15 residues. CDR3 nucleotide sequence: TGTGCCAGCGGCTCGACAGGGTATGACAATCAGCCCCAGCATTTT. Its protein product is CASGSTGYDNQPQHF.

This clonotype was seen more than once but under ten times. The genes are TRBV29-1 and TRBJ1-1, with a possible D match to TRBD1 (5 bases). V gave up 6 bases and J gave up 1 base, with 12 bases separating them. The CDR3 has 13 residues. Germline CDR1 and CDR2: SQVTM and ANQGSEA. Here the CDR3 reads CSVVGTANTEAFF. For the CDR3, the DNA is TGCAGCGTCGTTGGGACCGCGAACACTGAAGCTTTCTTT.

The chain has TRBV6-5 and TRBJ1-5, with D possibly matching TRBD1 (5 bases). Germline CDR1 is MNHEY and CDR2 is SVGAGI. Trimming removed 0 bases at V and 1 base at J, with 13 bases between. The CDR3 is 17 amino acids. CDR3 nucleotide sequence: TGTGCCAGCAGTTACTCCCCCAGGGCAGGCAGCAATCAGCCCCAGCATTTT. Amino acid sequence: CASSYSPRAGSNQPQHF.

The chain recombines TRBV9 with TRBJ2-7; D perhaps matches TRBD2 (6 bases). Germline CDR1 reads SGDLS; CDR2 reads YYNGEE. The CDR3 covers 15 residues. The V and J ends lost 4 bases and 3 bases respectively, with 17 bases between them. The CDR3 is CASSPAGSGGYEQYF. The DNA of the CDR3 is TGTGCCAGCAGCCCCGCCGGGAGTGGGGGCTACGAGCAGTACTTC.

The rearrangement joins TRBV7-9 to TRBJ2-3; D is uncertain. The germline V gene has CDR1 SEHNR and CDR2 FQNEAQ (reference sequence). The V end lost 5 bases, the J end lost 8 bases, and 20 bases lay between the germline ends. This CDR3 is built from 15 residues. The CDR3: CASSPPERKPGTQYF. CDR3 coding DNA: TGTGCCAGCAGCCCCCCCGAGAGAAAACCAGGTACGCAGTATTTT.

This rearrangement joins TRBV9 to TRBJ2-5, with 7 nucleotides matching TRBD2. The J call may be in error: the DNA end matches TRBJ2-1 better. CDR1 is SGDLS and CDR2 is YYNGEE in the germline V gene. The length of the CDR3 is 17 residues. The CDR3 nucleotides are TGTGCCAGCAGCGTAACCGGGGGGTATAGCACCTACAATGAGCAGTTCTTC. Translated, it gives CASSVTGGYSTYNEQFF.

The genes are TRBV2 and TRBJ2-2, with a tentative D call TRBD1 (6 bases). Per the germline V gene, CDR1 is SNHLY and CDR2 is FYNNEI. The V gene lost 8 bases and the J gene lost 1 base, with 14 bases spanning the gap. The CDR3 is 15 residues long. In DNA, the CDR3 is TGTGCCAGCGGACTGGGACATTTGAACACCGGGGAGCTGTTTTTT. This translates into CASGLGHLNTGELFF.

This clonotype was seen a handful of times. The genes are TRBV28 and TRBJ2-5, with a tentative D call TRBD2 (6 bases). The DNA end favors TRBJ2-7, so the J call may be wrong. The CDR3 loop spans 14 amino acids. Germline CDR1 reads MDHEN; CDR2 reads SYDVKM. DNA for the CDR3: TGTGCCAGCAGTTCCGGGACTGCGTCCTACGAGCAGTACTTC. Encoded protein: CASSSGTASYEQYF.

The chain combines TRBV20-1 with TRBJ2-3; tentatively, D is TRBD2 (5 bases). This CDR3 contains 15 residues. Between the trimmed V and J ends, which lost 4 bases and 6 bases, there was a span of 20 bases. Germline V gene sequence: CDR1 DFQATT, CDR2 SNEGSKA (reference sequence). The CDR3: CSATPGERLRDTQYF. Written as DNA, the CDR3 is TGCAGTGCTACGCCCGGGGAGAGACTGAGGGATACGCAGTATTTT.

V gene TRBV18 combines with J gene TRBJ2-1; D may match TRBD1 or TRBD2 (5 bases each). The germline V gene has CDR1 KGHSH and CDR2 LQKENI. The CDR3 extends over 15 amino acids. Trimming cost V 5 bases and J 0 bases, with 11 bases left between them. The CDR3 DNA sequence: TGTGCCAGCTCAACGAGGGGAGACTCCTACAATGAGCAGTTCTTC. Encoded protein: CASSTRGDSYNEQFF.

The V call is TRBV11-2, the J call TRBJ2-7; D unclear. The CDR3 length is 14 residues. Germline loops: CDR1 SGHAT, CDR2 FQNNGV. V was pared by 6 bases and J by 3 bases, with 15 bases between. For the CDR3, the DNA is TGTGCCAGCAGTATCGGGTCCGGGCTCTACGAGCAGTACTTC. Protein sequence: CASSIGSGLYEQYF.

This sequence joins TRBV9 and TRBJ2-3; weak D call: TRBD1 (5 bases). Germline V lookup: CDR1 SGDLS, CDR2 YYNGEE. The CDR3 loop spans 16 amino acids. V lost 3 bases and J lost 5, with 19 bases in between. The CDR3 sequence is CASSAIGDPGGDTQYF. CDR3 DNA sequence: TGTGCCAGCAGCGCGATAGGGGATCCAGGTGGAGATACGCAGTATTTT.

The V and J genes are TRBV2 and TRBJ1-4; the D is unclear. In germline, CDR1 is SNHLY, CDR2 FYNNEI. This CDR3 is 13 amino acids long. V lost 3 bases, J lost 10 bases, and 12 bases lay in between. CDR3 sequence reads: CASSDGHGGKLFF. In DNA form, the CDR3 reads TGTGCCAGCAGTGATGGGCACGGCGGAAAACTGTTTTTT.

The gene calls are TRBV28 and TRBJ2-7; D call uncertain. The V gene lost 2 bases and the J gene lost 0 bases, with 8 bases spanning the gap. Germline V gives CDR1 MDHEN, CDR2 SYDVKM. The CDR3 contains 14 residues. DNA of the CDR3: TGTGCCAGCAGTTTACAAGGAACCTCCTACGAGCAGTACTTC. Protein sequence: CASSLQGTSYEQYF.

In its sample, this clonotype was seen a few times. The chain employs TRBV7-9 and TRBJ2-5; D unresolved. Per germline, CDR1 SEHNR and CDR2 FQNEAQ (reference sequence). The CDR3 is 13 amino acids. The V gene lost 4 bases and the J gene lost 4 bases, with 10 bases spanning the gap. The CDR3 loop is CASSSDPGETQYF. DNA for the CDR3: TGTGCCAGCAGCTCGGACCCCGGAGAGACCCAGTACTTC.

This sequence joins TRBV29-1 and TRBJ1-2; TRBD1 agrees at 7 bases. Germline loops: CDR1 SQVTM, CDR2 ANQGSEA. CDR3 length: 11 residues. V gave up 6 bases and J gave up 6 bases; unmatched junction bases: 4. The CDR3 sequence: CSVTGSDGYTF. In DNA, the CDR3 is TGCAGCGTGACAGGGTCTGATGGCTACACCTTC.

In this sample, this clonotype turned up a few times. The chain recombines TRBV6-8 with TRBJ1-6, with 7 bases that match TRBD1. CDR1 MNHGY and CDR2 SAAAGT come from the germline V gene. The CDR3 runs to 14 residues. The J segment lost 6 bases and the V segment lost 7 bases, leaving 6 bases of the junction unmatched. CDR3 sequence reads: CASIKGAGNSPLHF. The CDR3 coding sequence is TGTGCCAGCATCAAGGGGGCCGGTAATTCACCCCTCCACTTT.

This clonotype has only a few counts. The chain couples TRBV29-1 to TRBJ2-5; D possibly corresponds to TRBD1 (6 bases). CDR3 length: 12 amino acids. Germline assignment: CDR1 SQVTM and CDR2 ANQGSEA. Deletions cut 7 bases from V and 1 base from J, with 10 bases between. CDR3 bases: TGCAGCGCCAAGGACAGCCAAGAGACCCAGTACTTC. This encodes CSAKDSQETQYF.